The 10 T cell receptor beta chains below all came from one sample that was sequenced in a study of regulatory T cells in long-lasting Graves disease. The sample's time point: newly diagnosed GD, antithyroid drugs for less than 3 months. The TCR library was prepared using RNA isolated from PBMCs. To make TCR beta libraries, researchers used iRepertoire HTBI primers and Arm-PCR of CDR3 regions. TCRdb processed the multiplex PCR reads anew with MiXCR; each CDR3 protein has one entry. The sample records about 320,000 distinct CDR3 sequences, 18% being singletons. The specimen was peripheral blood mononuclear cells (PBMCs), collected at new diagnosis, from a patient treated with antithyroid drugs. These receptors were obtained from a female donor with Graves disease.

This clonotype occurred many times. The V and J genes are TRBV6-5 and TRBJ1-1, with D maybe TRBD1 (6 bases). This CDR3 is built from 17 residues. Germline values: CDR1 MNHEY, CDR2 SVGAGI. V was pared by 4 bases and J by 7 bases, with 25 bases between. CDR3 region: CASSLTHRAPLEGEAFF. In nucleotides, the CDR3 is TGTGCCAGCAGTTTAACCCACAGGGCACCACTCGAGGGTGAAGCTTTCTTT.

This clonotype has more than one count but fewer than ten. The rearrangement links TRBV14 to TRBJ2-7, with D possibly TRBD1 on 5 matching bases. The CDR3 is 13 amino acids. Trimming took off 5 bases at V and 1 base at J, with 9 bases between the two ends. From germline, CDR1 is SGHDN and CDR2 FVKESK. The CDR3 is CASSGYRSYEQYF. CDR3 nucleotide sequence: TGTGCCAGCAGCGGCTACAGGTCCTACGAGCAGTACTTC.

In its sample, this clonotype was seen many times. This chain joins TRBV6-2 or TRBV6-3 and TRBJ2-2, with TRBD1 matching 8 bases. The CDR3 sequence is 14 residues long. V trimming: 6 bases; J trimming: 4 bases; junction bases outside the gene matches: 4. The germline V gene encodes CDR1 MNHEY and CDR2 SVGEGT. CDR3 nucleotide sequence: TGTGCCAGCAGATGGACAGGGCTCACCGGGGAGCTGTTTTTT. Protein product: CASRWTGLTGELFF.

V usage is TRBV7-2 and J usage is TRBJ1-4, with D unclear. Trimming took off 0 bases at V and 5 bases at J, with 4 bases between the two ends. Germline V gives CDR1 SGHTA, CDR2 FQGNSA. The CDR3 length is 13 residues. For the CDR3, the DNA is TGTGCCAGCAGCTTAGCTCAGAATGAAAAACTGTTTTTT. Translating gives CASSLAQNEKLFF.

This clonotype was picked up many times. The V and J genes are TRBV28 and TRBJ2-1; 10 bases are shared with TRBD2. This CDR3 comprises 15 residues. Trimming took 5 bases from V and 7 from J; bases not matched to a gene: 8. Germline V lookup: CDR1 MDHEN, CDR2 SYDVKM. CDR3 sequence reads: CASSLGTSEGNEQFF. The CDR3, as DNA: TGTGCCAGCAGTCTCGGGACTAGCGAGGGGAATGAGCAGTTCTTC.

The chain's CDR3 is CASSYSGTRETQYF. DNA of the CDR3: TGTGCCAGCAGTTACTCGGGGACTAGAGAGACCCAGTACTTC. The V gene is TRBV6-2 or TRBV6-3, the J gene TRBJ2-5, with 8 bases lining up with TRBD2. CDR1 MNHEY and CDR2 SVGEGT come from the germline V gene. V dropped 0 bases and J dropped 4; count of bases not matched to a gene: 1. The CDR3 is made up of 14 amino acids.

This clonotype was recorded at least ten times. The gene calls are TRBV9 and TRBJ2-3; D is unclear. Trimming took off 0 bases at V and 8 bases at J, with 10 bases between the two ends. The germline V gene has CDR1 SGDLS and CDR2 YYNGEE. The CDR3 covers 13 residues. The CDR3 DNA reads TGTGCCAGCAGCGTAGCGGAGCAGACTACGCAGTATTTT. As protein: CASSVAEQTTQYF.

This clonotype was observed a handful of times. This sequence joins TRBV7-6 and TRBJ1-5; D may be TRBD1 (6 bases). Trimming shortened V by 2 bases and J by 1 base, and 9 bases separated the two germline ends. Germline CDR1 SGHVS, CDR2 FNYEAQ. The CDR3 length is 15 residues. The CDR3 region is CASSLKGGSNQPQHF. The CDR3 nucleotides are TGTGCCAGCAGCTTAAAGGGGGGAAGCAATCAGCCCCAGCATTTT.

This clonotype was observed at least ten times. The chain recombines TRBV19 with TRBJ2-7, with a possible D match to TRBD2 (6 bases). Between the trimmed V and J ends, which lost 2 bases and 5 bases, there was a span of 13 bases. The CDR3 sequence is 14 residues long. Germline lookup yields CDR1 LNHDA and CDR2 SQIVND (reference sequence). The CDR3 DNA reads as TGTGCCAGTAGTATATCACGGGAGAGAGACGAGCAGTACTTC. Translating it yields CASSISRERDEQYF.

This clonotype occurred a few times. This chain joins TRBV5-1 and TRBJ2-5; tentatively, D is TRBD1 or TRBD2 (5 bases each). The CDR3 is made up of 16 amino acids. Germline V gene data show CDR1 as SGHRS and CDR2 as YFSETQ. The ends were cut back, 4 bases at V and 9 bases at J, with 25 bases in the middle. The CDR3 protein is CASSPSTGTQRLSQYF. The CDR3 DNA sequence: TGCGCCAGCAGCCCCTCGACGGGGACGCAAAGATTGTCCCAGTACTTC.